This T cell receptor beta chain originates from a study of cytomegalovirus exposure and HLA in healthy donors (TCRdb year 2017). At the level of the whole study: According to an earlier analysis of a few hundred of the donors, 150 million to 200 million T cells yielded roughly 110 million unique TCR beta sequences and 250 to 350 Gb of sequence data. On average, roughly 250,000 unique TCR beta nucleotide sequences were sequenced per donor among more than 350 genotyped donors of the cohort, with about 17% of those sequences being non-productive. All discovery cohort repertoires had been generated on a single sequencing platform. A later analysis re-analyzed previously published TCR beta repertoires from roughly 600 donors and added high-resolution HLA genotyping to study TCR occurrence patterns. In addition to the first cohort of hundreds of subjects, a separate validation cohort of under 150 different subjects was used. Because of strong linkage in the cohort, roughly five DR-DQ haplotypes were treated as single units for association and clustering. The number of donors typed differed by locus, with roughly 620-630 for A, B, C, DRB1 and DQB1, more than 500 for DQA1, over 600 for DPA1, and roughly 450 for DPB1. The later analysis used no new phenotypic data to find candidate immune exposures, relying instead on TCR beta sequences and their occurrence across donors. HLA typing included class I and class II loci at four-digit resolution. The genetic ancestry cluster associated with self-reported Caucasian donors included 81% of the roughly 400 genotyped donors. An earlier analysis of roughly 580 of the donors used high-throughput TCR beta sequencing to judge whether each TCR beta V gene segment behaved as functional or pseudogenic. The study aimed to test whether cataloging public T cell receptors could reveal signatures of past pathogen exposure. In a later genetic analysis, genome-wide SNP genotypes for about three fifths of the roughly 670 donors were used, and that subset was treated as a discovery cohort. To predict cytomegalovirus infection status, the study brought together high-throughput TCR immunosequencing, statistical association of individual TCRs with disease status, and machine learning. An early release covering about 600 HLA-typed donors comprised around 300 gigabases of sequencing data and 65 million to 100 million unique TCR sequences. The study used immunosequencing to profile the T cell repertoires of approximately 690 subjects and linked those repertoires to cytomegalovirus serostatus. Donor age, sex, ethnicity and CMV serostatus were collected together with the repertoire data. Beyond this particular receptor, the publication reports: A further reported finding was that TCR beta sequences accurately predicted the HLA-A and HLA-B alleles for most subjects in the first cohort. Some IMGT-functional V segments, including TRBV6-2 and TRBV6-3, could not be told apart with the 87-base-pair reads, so those segments were excluded. The earlier analysis of about 600 of the donors excluded approximately 15 rarely observed V segments, including chromosome 9 orphons, because counts were too low. The presence/absence analyses assumed that sequencing depth was roughly uniform across donors, and that assumption may not be true. In a later analysis, about 16,000 TCR beta sequences were associated with specific HLA alleles at a false discovery rate of 0.05. A total of roughly 160 TCR beta chains were listed by the study as associated with cytomegalovirus. Most TCR sequences were observed very rarely across donors, whereas some public TCRs were present in many individuals. HLA typing was unavailable for some donors at each locus, so association tests used only the typed subset. A later analysis found that TCR association rates varied across HLA loci, with DRB1 alleles showing the most associated TCRs and HLA-C alleles the fewest. A later genetic analysis associated a missense DCLRE1C variant with V-gene and J-gene trimming of TCR beta chains, and an independent cohort replicated the association. In this cohort, only TCR beta chains were sequenced, and detectable features were limited by the absence of alpha or paired-chain data. Strong co-occurrence of HLA alleles, especially DR and DQ, made assigning TCR associations to individual alleles difficult. A later analysis reported that several top co-occurrence clusters appeared linked to parvovirus B19, influenza, CMV and Epstein-Barr virus. Most CMV-associated TCR beta chains appeared to be HLA-restricted in a later analysis, and the HLA associations seemed to be driven largely by CMV exposure. A cluster of highly shared sequence variants was judged likely to be a technical artifact of the sequencing pipeline. Immune exposure information for the cohort was limited to CMV serostatus. The authors suggested that the approach could potentially be extended to other disease states and immunological phenotypes. In both the original and validation cohorts, the classifier was reported to diagnose cytomegalovirus status with high specificity and sensitivity. According to a later genetic analysis, donors in an Asian-associated ancestry cluster had fewer N-insertions in productive TCRs than the approximately 610-donor mean. In vitro tests confirmed that a few of the cytomegalovirus-associated TCR beta chains recognize cytomegalovirus antigens. In a later analysis, HLA-associated TCR beta chains were found to be more clonally expanded and to have lower generation probabilities than equally common non-associated chains. Broadly in line with IMGT annotations, most TCR beta V segments showed up in productive rearrangements about 87% or about 30% of the time in an earlier analysis of 587 of the donors. Linkage disequilibrium might explain the correlated functional status among segregating V segments, but an unknown experimental factor could not be excluded.

This clone occurred once. Its antigen is unknown. Within one base of it there is no much larger clone, and no base qualities were kept. Relative to germline, V is 7 bases shorter and J is 2 bases shorter, with 17 bases between their ends. Including cysteine and phenylalanine, the CDR3 has 15 amino acids. Only the CDR3 DNA stays, 45 bases, in frame from base 1. CDR1 and CDR2 are drawn from the germline V gene: MDHEN, SYDVKM. The library was produced with the immunoSEQ multiplex PCR assay. For the multiplex PCR, a mixture combining 60 forward primers for TCR Vbeta segments and 13 reverse primers for TCR Jbeta segments was used. A multiplex PCR assay on genomic DNA amplified the CDR3 region of rearranged TCR beta genes. The Illumina HiSeq System was used to sequence the amplified TCR beta libraries as 87-base-pair reads. In the original analysis: In a later analysis, roughly 80 million unique TCR beta chains were counted across the approximately 640 repertoires, and roughly 10 million of these chains were shared by at least two donors. Raw reads were error-corrected and collapsed into unique sequences by a nearest-neighbor algorithm in which closely related sequences were merged to remove PCR and sequencing errors. V, D and J gene segments were assigned by aligning CDR3 sequences to IMGT reference sequences. For a sequence to be retained, at least a six-nucleotide match to both a V gene segment and a J gene segment was required. A rearrangement was called productive if the CDR3 had no stop codons and remained in frame with V and J, and every other rearrangement was called non-productive. CDR3 was defined by IMGT convention, running from the second conserved V-encoded cysteine to the conserved J-encoded phenylalanine. The earlier analysis of a few hundred of the donors excluded any sequence lacking an unambiguous match to a single V gene segment. An earlier analysis of about 600 of the donors called V segments functional above 56.7% productive rearrangements and segregating when the between-donor standard deviation exceeded 5%. A statistical classification framework was developed to diagnose cytomegalovirus status using the catalog of TCR beta chain sequences. In a later analysis, TCR nucleotide sequences were compared against IMGT/GENE-DB human TR gene sequences so that V and J genes could be assigned. The TCRdist pipeline was used in a later analysis to assign CDR3 sequences and most-parsimonious VDJ recombination scenarios. A later analysis defined each TCR beta chain by its CDR3 amino acid sequence plus V-gene family, and excluded reads lacking a unique V-gene family. To address suspected cross-contamination and a sequencing artifact, a later analysis removed over 500 highly shared, low-generation-probability nucleotide sequences. A later analysis calculated a clonal expansion index for each public chain from normalized within-repertoire ranks of inferred template counts. Generation probabilities in a later analysis came from a VDJ recombination model fitted to out-of-frame rearrangements, and those results were checked against IGoR. In a later analysis, TCR-TCR, TCR-HLA and TCR-CMV co-occurrence was scored with hypergeometric tests, and a repertoire-size bias correction was applied to TCR pairs. In a later analysis, false discovery rates were estimated by permuting HLA or CMV assignments 20 times. In a later analysis, co-occurring TCRs were grouped using DBSCAN, with TCRdist sequence similarity added in when clustering inside HLA-allele-positive subsets. Repertoires with fewer than 30,000 or more than 120,000 public chains were left out of co-occurrence clustering, as were about 5 repertoires with anomalous nucleotide sharing. The source is immuneACCESS, and TCRdb retained only in-frame sequences with V and J called. Part of the clones is not carried over; for the studies checked, unresolved V genes explain less than half of this, and the remainder is unexplained. V, J and clone size were drawn from that table, and D and trimming were deduced from the DNA. The sample table holds roughly 100,000 clones, of which approximately 76% were seen once. Together, the top ten hold approximately 5.3% of the sample.

In total, 630 or so healthy bone marrow donors made up the cohort. At the time of sampling, every cohort member was nominally healthy, though immune exposures that went unrecorded were likely present. The donor was CMV seropositive and belonged to the group of more than 250 seropositive cohort members. A peripheral blood sample was collected from each donor, and TCR beta sequencing was performed on peripheral blood mononuclear cells. The Qiagen DNeasy Blood Extraction Kit was used to extract genomic DNA from the blood cell samples. This chain joins TRBV28 to TRBJ1-1, and possibly TRBD1, on 5 matching bases. This sequence originates from a woman younger than 30 in good health and CMV-seropositive. The source material was PBMCs. CDR3 protein: CASTNGGQGNTEAFF. The nucleotides read TGTGCCAGCACCAACGGAGGGCAGGGTAACACTGAAGCTTTCTTT.